This section outlines one TCR beta chain sequence together with its context. Its cognate antigen is unknown. The sample belongs to a study of identical twins. Notes on the study in general: While abundant cord blood beta clonotypes carried fewer insertions, memory repertoires showed no such pattern.

TCRdb used MiXCR to reprocess the 5' RACE reads, holding one entry per CDR3 protein. This table has over 500,000 distinct CDR3 sequences, roughly a fifth appearing once. V lost 7 bases, J lost 4 bases, and 11 bases stayed unmatched. Germline V gene lookup returns CDR1 SQVTM and CDR2 ANQGSEA. This CDR3 comprises 14 residues. These data also featured in a second study, about T cells expressing NK-cell markers.

The source material was CD4+ T cells sorted from blood. The receptor comes from a woman between 18 and 29 years old in good health. This chain connects TRBV29-1 to TRBJ2-3; 7 positions match TRBD2. The CDR3 sequence: CSGVTSNRPDTQYF. As DNA, the CDR3 is TGCAGCGGTGTGACTAGCAATCGTCCAGATACGCAGTATTTT.